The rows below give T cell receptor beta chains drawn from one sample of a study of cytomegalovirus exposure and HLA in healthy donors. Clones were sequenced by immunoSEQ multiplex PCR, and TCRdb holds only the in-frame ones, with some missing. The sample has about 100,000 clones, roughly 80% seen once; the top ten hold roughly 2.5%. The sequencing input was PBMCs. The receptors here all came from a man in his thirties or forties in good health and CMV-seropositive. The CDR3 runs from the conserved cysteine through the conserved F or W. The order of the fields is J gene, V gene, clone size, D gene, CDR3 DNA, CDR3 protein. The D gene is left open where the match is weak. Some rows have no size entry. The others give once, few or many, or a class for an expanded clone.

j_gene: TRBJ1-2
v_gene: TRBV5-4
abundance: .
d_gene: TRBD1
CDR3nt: TGTGCCAGCAGCTTGACATCCCGACAGGGGTATGGCTACACCTTC
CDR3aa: CASSLTSRQGYGYTF

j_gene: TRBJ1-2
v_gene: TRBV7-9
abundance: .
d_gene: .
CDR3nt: TGTTCCAGCAGCTACCTCCGCGGGACTAATAACTATGGCTACACCTTC
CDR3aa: CSSSYLRGTNNYGYTF

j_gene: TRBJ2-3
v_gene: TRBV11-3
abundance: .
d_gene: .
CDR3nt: TGTGCCAGCAGCTCCGGGACTCGAACCACAGATACGCAGTATTTT
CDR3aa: CASSSGTRTTDTQYF

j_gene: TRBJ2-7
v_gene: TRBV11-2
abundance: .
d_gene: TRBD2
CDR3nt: TGTGCCAGCAGCCCTACTAGCGGGGCCTACGAGCAGTACTTC
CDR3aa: CASSPTSGAYEQYF

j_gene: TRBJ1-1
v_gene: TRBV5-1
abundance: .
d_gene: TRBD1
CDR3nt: TGCGCCAGCAGCTCCCGGGACAGGGGTGGTGGCACTGAAGCTTTCTTT
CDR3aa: CASSSRDRGGGTEAFF

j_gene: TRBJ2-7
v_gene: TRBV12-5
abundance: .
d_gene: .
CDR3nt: TGTGCTAGTGGTCCCACACTAGTGGGCCCTAGGACCGAGCAGTACTTC
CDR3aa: CASGPTLVGPRTEQYF

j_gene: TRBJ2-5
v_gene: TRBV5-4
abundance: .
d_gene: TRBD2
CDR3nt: TGTGCCAGCAGCCCGGGGGTAGCGGGGGTTTGGGAGACCCAGTACTTC
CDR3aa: CASSPGVAGVWETQYF

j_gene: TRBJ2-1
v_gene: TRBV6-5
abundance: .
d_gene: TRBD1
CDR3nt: TGTGCCAGCAGGACACCGGGACAGGGGGCTGGTGAGCAGTTCTTC
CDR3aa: CASRTPGQGAGEQFF

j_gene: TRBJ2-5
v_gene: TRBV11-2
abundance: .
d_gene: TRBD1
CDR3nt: TGTGCCAGCAGCCCGGGACAGCAAGAGACCCAGTACTTC
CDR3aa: CASSPGQQETQYF

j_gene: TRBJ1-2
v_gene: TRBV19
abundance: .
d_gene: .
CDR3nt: TGTGCCAGTAGTATCTTTCTAGGGGAGGGTGCTAACTATGGCTACACCTTC
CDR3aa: CASSIFLGEGANYGYTF

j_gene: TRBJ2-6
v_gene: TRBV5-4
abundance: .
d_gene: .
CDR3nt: TGTGCCAGCAGCCTAAGTGGGGGACACCGCTCTGGGGCCAACGTCCTGACTTTC
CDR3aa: CASSLSGGHRSGANVLTF

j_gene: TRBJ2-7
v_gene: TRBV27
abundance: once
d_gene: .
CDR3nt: TGTGCCAGCAGATACCAGGGGTCGGTAACTTCCTACGAGCAGTACTTC
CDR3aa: CASRYQGSVTSYEQYF

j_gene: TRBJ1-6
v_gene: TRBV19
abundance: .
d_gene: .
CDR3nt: TGTGCCAGCCGGGGGGCCGGGAGATTAAATTCACCCCTCCACTTT
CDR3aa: CASRGAGRLNSPLHF

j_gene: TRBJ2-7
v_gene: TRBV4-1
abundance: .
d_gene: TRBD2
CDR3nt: TGCGCCAGCAGCCAAGTCGGGGGGGCGGGCGAGCAGTACTTC
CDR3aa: CASSQVGGAGEQYF

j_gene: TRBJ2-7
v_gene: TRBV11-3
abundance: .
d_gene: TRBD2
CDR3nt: TGTGCCAGCAGCTCGACTAGCGGGGTAACCTACGAGCAGTACTTC
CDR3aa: CASSSTSGVTYEQYF

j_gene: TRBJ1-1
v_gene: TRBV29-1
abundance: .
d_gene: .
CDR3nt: TGCAGCGTCAAAGAACAGGGCCCCATGAACACTGAAGCTTTCTTT
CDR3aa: CSVKEQGPMNTEAFF

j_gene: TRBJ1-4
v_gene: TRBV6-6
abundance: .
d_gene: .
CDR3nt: TGTGCCAGCAAGGGACACCTTAATGAAAAACTGTTTTTT
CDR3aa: CASKGHLNEKLFF

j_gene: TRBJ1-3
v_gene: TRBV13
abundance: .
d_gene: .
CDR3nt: TGTGCCAGCAGCTTATCCTCGTTCTCTGGAAACACCATATATTTT
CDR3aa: CASSLSSFSGNTIYF

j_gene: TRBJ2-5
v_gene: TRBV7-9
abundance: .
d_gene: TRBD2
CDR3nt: TGTGCCAGCAGCTCCGGGACTAGCGGGCCACAAGAGACCCAGTACTTC
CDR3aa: CASSSGTSGPQETQYF

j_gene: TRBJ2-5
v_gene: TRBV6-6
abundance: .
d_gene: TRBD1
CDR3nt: TGTGCCAGCAGCCAGAGACAGGGGCAGTGGGAGACCCAGTACTTC
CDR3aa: CASSQRQGQWETQYF

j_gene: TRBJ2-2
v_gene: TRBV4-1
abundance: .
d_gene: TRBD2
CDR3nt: TGCGCCAGCAGCCAAGAAGGGGGACTAGCGGGGGGGCCGCCCGCCGGGGAGCTGTTTTTT
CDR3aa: CASSQEGGLAGGPPAGELFF

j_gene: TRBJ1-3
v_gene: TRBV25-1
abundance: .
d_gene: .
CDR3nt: TGTGCCAGCAGTGAATTTCGGGGTCCTGGAAACACCATATATTTT
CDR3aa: CASSEFRGPGNTIYF

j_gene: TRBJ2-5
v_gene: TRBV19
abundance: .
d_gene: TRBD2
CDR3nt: TGTGCTTCGGGCCGACTAGCGGGGGACGGCCAAGAGACCCAGTACTTC
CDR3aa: CASGRLAGDGQETQYF

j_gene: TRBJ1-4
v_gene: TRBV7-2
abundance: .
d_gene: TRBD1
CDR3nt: TGTGCCAGCAGCCCGACGATCGGGACAGGGGTTGAAAAACTGTTTTTT
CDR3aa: CASSPTIGTGVEKLFF

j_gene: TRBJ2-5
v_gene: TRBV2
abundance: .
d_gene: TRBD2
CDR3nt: TGTGCCAGCAGTAACCCCGGGGACTACTTGTACCAAGAGACCCAGTACTTC
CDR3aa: CASSNPGDYLYQETQYF